This record covers a single T cell receptor beta chain. The data were obtained in a study of control samples from healthy donors and cancer patients. Sequenced by immunoSEQ multiplex PCR; TCRdb stores in-frame clones only, minus some. This table has 200,000 to 250,000 clones, roughly 94% appearing once. V was trimmed by 1 base and J by 4 bases, leaving 13 bases between them. The CDR3 extends over 15 amino acids. CDR1 and CDR2 from the germline V gene are LGHDT and YNNKEL (reference sequence). The V call is TRBV3-1 (or the pseudogene TRBV3-2), the J call TRBJ1-1; perhaps TRBD1 as D (6 bases). Source material: blood. This TCR was recovered from a man aged 50-59 years in good health. The CDR3 protein is CASSQAGPRGTEAFF. CDR3 DNA: TGTGCCAGCAGCCAAGCAGGCCCCAGGGGCACTGAAGCTTTCTTT.